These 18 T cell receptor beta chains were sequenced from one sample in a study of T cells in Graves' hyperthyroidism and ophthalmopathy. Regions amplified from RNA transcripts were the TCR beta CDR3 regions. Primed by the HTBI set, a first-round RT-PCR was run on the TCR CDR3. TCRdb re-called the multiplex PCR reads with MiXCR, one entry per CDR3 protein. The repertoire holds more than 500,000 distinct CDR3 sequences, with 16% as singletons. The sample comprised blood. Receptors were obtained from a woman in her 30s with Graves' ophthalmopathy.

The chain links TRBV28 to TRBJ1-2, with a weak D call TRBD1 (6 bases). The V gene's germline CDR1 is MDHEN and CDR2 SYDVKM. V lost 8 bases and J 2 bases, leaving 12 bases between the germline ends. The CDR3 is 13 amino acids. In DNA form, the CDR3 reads TGTGCCAGCTCCACAGGGTACAACTATGGCTACACCTTC. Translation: CASSTGYNYGYTF.

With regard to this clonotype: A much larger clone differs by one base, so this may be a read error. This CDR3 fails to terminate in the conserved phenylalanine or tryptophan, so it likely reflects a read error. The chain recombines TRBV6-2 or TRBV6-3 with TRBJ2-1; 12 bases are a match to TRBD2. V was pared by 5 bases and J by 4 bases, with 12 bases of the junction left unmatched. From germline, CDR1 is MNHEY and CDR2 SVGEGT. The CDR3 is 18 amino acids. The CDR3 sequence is CASSLPRRTSGIYNEQFS. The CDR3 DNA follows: TGTGCCAGCAGTCTCCCCCGCAGGACTAGCGGGATATACAATGAGCAGTTCTCC.

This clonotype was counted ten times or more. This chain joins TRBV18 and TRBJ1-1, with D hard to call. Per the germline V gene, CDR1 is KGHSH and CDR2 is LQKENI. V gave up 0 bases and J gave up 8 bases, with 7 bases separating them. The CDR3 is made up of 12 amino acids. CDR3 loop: CASSPPGIEAFF. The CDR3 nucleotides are TGTGCCAGCTCACCACCAGGTATCGAAGCTTTCTTT.

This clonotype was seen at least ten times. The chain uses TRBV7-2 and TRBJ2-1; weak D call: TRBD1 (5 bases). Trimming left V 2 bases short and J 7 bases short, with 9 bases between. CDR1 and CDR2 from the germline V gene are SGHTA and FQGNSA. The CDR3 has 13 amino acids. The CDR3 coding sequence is TGTGCCAGCAGCTTACATGCAGGGAATGAGCAGTTCTTC. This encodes CASSLHAGNEQFF. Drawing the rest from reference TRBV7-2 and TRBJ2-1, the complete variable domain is GAGVSQSPSNKVTEKGKDVELRCDPISGHTALYWYRQSLGQGLEFLIYFQGNSAPDKSGLPSDRFSAERTGGSVSTLTIQRTQQEDSAVYLCASSLHAGNEQFFGPGTRLTVL.

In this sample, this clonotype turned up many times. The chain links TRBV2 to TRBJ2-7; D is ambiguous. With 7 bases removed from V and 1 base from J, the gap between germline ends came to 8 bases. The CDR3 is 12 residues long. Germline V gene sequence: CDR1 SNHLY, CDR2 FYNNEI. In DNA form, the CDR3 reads TGTGCCAGCACCTACAGTTCCTACGAGCAGTACTTC. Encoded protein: CASTYSSYEQYF.

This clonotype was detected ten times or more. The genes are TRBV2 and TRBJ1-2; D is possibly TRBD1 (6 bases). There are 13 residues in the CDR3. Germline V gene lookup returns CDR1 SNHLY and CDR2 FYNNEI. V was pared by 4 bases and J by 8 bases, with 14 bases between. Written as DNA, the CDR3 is TGTGCCAGCAGTGGGGACACGGTGAGAGGCTACACCTTC. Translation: CASSGDTVRGYTF.

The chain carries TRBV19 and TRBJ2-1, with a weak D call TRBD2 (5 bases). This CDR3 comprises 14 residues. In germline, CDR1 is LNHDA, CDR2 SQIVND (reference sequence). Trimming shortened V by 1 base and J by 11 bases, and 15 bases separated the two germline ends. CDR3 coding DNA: TGTGCCAGTAGTATAGGGACTGAACCCAGGAAGCAGTTCTTC. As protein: CASSIGTEPRKQFF.

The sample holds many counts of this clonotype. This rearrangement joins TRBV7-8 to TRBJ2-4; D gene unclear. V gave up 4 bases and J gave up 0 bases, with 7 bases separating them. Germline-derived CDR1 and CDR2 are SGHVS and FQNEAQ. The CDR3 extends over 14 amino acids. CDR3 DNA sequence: TGTGCCAGCAGCTCTCACCTAGCCAAAAACATTCAGTACTTC. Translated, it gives CASSSHLAKNIQYF.

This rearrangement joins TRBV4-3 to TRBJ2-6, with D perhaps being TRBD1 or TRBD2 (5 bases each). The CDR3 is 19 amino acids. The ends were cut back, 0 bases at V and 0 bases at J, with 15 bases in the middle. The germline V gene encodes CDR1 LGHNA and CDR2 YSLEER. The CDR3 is CASSQDRARGASGANVLTF. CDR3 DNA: TGCGCCAGCAGCCAAGATAGGGCACGAGGGGCCTCTGGGGCCAACGTCCTGACTTTC.

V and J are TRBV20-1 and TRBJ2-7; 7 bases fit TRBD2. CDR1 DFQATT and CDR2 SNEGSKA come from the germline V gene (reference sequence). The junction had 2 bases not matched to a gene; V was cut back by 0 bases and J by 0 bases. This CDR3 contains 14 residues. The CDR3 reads CSARDPGGSYEQYF. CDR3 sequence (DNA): TGCAGTGCTAGAGACCCGGGAGGCTCCTACGAGCAGTACTTC.

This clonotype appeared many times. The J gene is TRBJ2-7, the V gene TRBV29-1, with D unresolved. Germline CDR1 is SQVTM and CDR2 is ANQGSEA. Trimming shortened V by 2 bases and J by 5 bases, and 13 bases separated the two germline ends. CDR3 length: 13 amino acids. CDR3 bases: TGCAGCGTTGAAAAGGGCCAGCTTAACGAGCAGTACTTC. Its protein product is CSVEKGQLNEQYF.

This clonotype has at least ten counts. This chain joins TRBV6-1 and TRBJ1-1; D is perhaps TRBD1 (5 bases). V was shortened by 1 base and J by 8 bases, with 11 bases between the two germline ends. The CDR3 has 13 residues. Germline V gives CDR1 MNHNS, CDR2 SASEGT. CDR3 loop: CASSEVRDREAFF. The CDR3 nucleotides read TGTGCCAGCAGTGAAGTTCGGGACCGGGAAGCTTTCTTT.

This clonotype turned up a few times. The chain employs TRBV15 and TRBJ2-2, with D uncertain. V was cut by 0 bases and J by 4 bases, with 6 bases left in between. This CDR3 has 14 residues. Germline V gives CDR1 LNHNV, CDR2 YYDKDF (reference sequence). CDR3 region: CATSRDRSTGELFF. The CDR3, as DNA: TGTGCCACCAGCAGAGATCGAAGCACCGGGGAGCTGTTTTTT. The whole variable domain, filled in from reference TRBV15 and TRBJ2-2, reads DAMVIQNPRYQVTQFGKPVTLSCSQTLNHNVMYWYQQKSSQAPKLLFHYYDKDFNNEADTPDNFQSRRPNTSFCFLDIRSPGLGDTAMYLCATSRDRSTGELFFGEGSRLTVL.

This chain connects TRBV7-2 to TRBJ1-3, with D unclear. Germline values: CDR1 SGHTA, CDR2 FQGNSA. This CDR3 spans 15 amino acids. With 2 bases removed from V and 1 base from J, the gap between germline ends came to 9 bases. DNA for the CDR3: TGTGCCAGCAGCTTAAGGGTGGGGTCTGGAAACACCATATATTTT. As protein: CASSLRVGSGNTIYF.

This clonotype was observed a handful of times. The CDR3 region is CASSSGLAATGELFF. The CDR3 coding sequence is TGTGCCAGCAGCTCTGGACTAGCGGCCACCGGGGAGCTGTTTTTT. J is TRBJ2-2 and V is TRBV7-3, with 10 bases that match TRBD2. Germline V gene lookup returns CDR1 SGHTA and CDR2 FQGTGA. After removal of 4 bases from V and 4 bases from J, the junction contained 3 bases not matched to a gene. The CDR3 totals 15 residues.

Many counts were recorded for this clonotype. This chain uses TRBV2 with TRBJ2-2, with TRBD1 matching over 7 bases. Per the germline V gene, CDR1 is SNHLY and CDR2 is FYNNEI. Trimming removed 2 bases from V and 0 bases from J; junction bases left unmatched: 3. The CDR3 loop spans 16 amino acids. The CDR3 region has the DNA TGTGCCAGCAGTGAAATGGGGACAGCGAACACCGGGGAGCTGTTTTTT. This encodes CASSEMGTANTGELFF.

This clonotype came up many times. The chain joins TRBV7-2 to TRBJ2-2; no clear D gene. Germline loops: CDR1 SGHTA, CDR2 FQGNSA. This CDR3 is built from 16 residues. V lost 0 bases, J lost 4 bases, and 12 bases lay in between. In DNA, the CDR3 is TGTGCCAGCAGCTTAGCTCCCCTAGTCGGCACCGGGGAGCTGTTTTTT. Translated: CASSLAPLVGTGELFF.

The CDR3 here is CASNTGLALSSYNEQFF. Written as DNA, the CDR3 is TGTGCCAGCAACACGGGACTAGCGCTTAGCTCCTACAATGAGCAGTTCTTC. V and J are TRBV5-4 and TRBJ2-1; 10 bases fit TRBD2. Germline CDR1 reads SGHNT; CDR2 reads YYREEE (reference sequence). V gave up 6 bases and J gave up 0 bases; unmatched junction bases: 9. This CDR3 is 17 amino acids long.